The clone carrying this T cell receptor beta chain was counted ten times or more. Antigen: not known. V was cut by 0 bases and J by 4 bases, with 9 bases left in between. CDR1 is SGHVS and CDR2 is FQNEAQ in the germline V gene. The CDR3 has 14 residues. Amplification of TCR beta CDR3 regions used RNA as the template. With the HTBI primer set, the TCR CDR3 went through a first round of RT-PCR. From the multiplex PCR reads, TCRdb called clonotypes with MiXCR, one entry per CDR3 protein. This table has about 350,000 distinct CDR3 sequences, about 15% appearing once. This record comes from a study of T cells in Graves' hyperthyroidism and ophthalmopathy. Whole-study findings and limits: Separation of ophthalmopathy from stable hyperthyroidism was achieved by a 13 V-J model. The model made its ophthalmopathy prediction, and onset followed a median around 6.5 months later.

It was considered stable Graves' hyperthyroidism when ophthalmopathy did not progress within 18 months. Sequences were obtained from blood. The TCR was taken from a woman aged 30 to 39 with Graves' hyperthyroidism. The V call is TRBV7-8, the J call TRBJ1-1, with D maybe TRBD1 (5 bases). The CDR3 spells CASSLAGLATEAFF. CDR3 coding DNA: TGTGCCAGCAGCTTAGCGGGGCTGGCCACTGAAGCTTTCTTT. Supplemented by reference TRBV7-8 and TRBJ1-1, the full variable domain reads GAGVSQSPRYKVAKRGQDVALRCDPISGHVSLFWYQQALGQGPEFLTYFQNEAQLDKSGLPSDRFFAERPEGSVSTLKIQRTQQEDSAVYLCASSLAGLATEAFFGQGTRLTVV.